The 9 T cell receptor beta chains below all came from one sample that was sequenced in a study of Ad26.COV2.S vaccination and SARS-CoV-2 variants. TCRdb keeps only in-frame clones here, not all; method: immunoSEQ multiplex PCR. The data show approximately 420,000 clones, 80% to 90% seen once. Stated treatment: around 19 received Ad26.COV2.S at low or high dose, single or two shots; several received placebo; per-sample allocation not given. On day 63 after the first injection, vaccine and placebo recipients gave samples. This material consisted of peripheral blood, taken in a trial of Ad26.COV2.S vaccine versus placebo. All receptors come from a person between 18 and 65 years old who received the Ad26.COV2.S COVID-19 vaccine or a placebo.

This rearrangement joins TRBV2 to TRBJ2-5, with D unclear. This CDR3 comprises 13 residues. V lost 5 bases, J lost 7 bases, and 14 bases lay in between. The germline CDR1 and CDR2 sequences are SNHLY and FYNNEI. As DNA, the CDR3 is TGTGCCAGCAGTCCGTTACAACTGGGGACCCAGTACTTC. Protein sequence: CASSPLQLGTQYF.

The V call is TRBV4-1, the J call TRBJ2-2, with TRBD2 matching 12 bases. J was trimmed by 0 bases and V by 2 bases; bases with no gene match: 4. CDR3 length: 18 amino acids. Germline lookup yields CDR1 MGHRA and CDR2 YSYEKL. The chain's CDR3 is CASSQPLAGGANTGELFF. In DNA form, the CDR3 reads TGCGCCAGCAGCCAACCCCTAGCGGGGGGGGCGAACACCGGGGAGCTGTTTTTT.

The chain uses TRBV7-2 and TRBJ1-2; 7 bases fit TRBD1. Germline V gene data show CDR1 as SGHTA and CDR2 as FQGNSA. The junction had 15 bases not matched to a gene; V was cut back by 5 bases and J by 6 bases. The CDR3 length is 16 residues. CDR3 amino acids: CASSADRAGGYDGYTF. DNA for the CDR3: TGTGCCAGCAGCGCCGACAGGGCGGGGGGGTATGATGGCTACACCTTC.

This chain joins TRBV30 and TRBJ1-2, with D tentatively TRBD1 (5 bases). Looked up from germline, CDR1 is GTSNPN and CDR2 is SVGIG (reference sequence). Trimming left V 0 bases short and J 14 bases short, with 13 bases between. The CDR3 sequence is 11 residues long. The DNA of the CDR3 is TGTGCCTGGAGTGTGGGGGAAACCCGTACCTTC. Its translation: CAWSVGETRTF.

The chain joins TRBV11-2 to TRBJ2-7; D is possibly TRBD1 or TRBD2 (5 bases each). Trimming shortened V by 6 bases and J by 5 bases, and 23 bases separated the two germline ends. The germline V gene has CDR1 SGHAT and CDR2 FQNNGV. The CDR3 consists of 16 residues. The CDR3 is CASRTWGSGSRHEQYF. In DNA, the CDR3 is TGTGCCAGCAGGACATGGGGGTCGGGTTCTCGCCACGAGCAGTACTTC.

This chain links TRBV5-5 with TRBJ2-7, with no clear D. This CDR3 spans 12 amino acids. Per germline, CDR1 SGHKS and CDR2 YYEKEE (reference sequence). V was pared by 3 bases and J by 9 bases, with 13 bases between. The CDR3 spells CASSSYKVGQYF. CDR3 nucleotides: TGTGCCAGCAGCTCGTATAAGGTCGGGCAGTACTTC.

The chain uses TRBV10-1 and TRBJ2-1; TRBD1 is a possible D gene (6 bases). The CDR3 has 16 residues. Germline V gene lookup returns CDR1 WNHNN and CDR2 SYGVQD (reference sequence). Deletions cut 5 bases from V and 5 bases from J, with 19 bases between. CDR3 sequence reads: CASSRWPGQGHNEQFF. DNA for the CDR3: TGCGCCAGCAGTCGCTGGCCGGGGCAGGGGCACAATGAGCAGTTCTTC.

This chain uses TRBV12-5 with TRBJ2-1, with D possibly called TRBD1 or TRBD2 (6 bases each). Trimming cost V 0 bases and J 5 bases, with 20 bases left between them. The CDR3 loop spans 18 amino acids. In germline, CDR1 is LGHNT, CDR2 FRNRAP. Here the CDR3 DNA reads TGTGCTAGTGGTTTGGTACGAGGGGGGACCCCTTTGGACAATGAGCAGTTCTTC. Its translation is CASGLVRGGTPLDNEQFF.

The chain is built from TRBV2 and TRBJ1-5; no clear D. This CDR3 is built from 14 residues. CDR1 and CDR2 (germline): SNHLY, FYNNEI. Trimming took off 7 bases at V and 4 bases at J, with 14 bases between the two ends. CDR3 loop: CASKEGVRNQPQHF. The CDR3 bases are TGTGCCAGCAAAGAGGGTGTTCGTAATCAGCCCCAGCATTTT.